The TCR beta chain under discussion was sequenced for a study of shared clonotypes between healthy human individuals. For this clone: Its antigen is currently unknown.

General study findings and limits: In contrast to clonotypes shared by all four donors, non-shared clonotypes had lower generation probabilities.

Profiled with immunoSEQ multiplex PCR; TCRdb holds only in-frame clones, not every one. The data hold roughly 1 million clones, with around 78% observed a single time. This TCR derives from a man younger than 35 in good health. Some clones in this sample may be carry-over from other donors' samples. Sequencing was carried out using memory CD4+ T cells from PBMCs. Subset denoted: CD45RA-negative fraction.

CDR3 coding DNA: TGCGCCAGCAGCTTCGACGGACCCTCTGGAAACACCATATATTTT. It yields the protein CASSFDGPSGNTIYF. The V and J genes are TRBV5-1 and TRBJ1-3, with D unresolved. The CDR3 is made up of 15 amino acids. Germline CDR1 reads SGHRS; CDR2 reads YFSETQ. V shed 2 bases and J shed 0 bases, with 9 bases lying between them.